This T cell receptor (beta chain) was found in a study of control samples from healthy donors and cancer patients. Clones were sequenced by immunoSEQ multiplex PCR, and TCRdb holds only the in-frame ones, with some missing. The sample contains approximately 100,000 clones, about 86% of which appear only once. Germline V CDR1 and CDR2: WSHSY, SAAADI. The J segment lost 4 bases and the V segment lost 0 bases, leaving 2 bases of the junction unmatched. The CDR3 is 16 amino acids. J is TRBJ2-7 and V is TRBV10-2; 14 bases match TRBD2. What was sequenced was blood. This sequence originates from a young man in good health. CDR3 region: CASSESGLAGAYEQYF. The CDR3 DNA reads TGCGCCAGCAGTGAGTCGGGACTAGCGGGAGCTTACGAGCAGTACTTC.